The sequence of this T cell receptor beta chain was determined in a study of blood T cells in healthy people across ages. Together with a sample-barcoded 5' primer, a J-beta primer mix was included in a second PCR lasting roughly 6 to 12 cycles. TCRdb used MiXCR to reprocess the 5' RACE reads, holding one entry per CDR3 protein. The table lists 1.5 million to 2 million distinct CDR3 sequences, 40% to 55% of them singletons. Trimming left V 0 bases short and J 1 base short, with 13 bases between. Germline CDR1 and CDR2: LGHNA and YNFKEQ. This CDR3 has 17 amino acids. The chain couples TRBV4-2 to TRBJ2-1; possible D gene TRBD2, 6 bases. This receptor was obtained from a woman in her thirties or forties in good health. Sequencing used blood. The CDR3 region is CASSQDHSRGSYNEQFF. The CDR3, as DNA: TGTGCCAGCAGCCAAGATCATTCTCGGGGGTCCTACAATGAGCAGTTCTTC.